The entry that follows covers one T cell receptor (beta chain) sequence. As yet, its antigen is unknown. The source of the sample is a study of T cells after yellow fever vaccination. Broader study findings: Clones from primary vaccination mostly reappeared after the booster (about 97% CD4, around 90% CD8). Overlap between CD4 and CD8 compartments was detected for a small share of clonotypes.

TCRdb passed the 5' RACE reads through MiXCR, listing each CDR3 protein once. The sample has approximately 610,000 distinct CDR3 sequences; about a sixth are singletons. The ends lost 0 bases at V and 3 bases at J; junction bases unmatched: 2. This CDR3 region has 15 residues. CDR1 is LGHNA and CDR2 is YSLEER in the germline V gene. The receptor's source is a man younger than 35 who received the YFV17D yellow fever vaccine. The genes are TRBV4-3 and TRBJ1-2; 9 bases match TRBD1. The sequencing used PBMCs, collected about 5 days after the first yellow fever vaccination. CDR3: CASSQERQGDYGYTF. CDR3 nucleotides: TGCGCCAGCAGCCAAGAACGACAGGGGGACTATGGCTACACCTTC.